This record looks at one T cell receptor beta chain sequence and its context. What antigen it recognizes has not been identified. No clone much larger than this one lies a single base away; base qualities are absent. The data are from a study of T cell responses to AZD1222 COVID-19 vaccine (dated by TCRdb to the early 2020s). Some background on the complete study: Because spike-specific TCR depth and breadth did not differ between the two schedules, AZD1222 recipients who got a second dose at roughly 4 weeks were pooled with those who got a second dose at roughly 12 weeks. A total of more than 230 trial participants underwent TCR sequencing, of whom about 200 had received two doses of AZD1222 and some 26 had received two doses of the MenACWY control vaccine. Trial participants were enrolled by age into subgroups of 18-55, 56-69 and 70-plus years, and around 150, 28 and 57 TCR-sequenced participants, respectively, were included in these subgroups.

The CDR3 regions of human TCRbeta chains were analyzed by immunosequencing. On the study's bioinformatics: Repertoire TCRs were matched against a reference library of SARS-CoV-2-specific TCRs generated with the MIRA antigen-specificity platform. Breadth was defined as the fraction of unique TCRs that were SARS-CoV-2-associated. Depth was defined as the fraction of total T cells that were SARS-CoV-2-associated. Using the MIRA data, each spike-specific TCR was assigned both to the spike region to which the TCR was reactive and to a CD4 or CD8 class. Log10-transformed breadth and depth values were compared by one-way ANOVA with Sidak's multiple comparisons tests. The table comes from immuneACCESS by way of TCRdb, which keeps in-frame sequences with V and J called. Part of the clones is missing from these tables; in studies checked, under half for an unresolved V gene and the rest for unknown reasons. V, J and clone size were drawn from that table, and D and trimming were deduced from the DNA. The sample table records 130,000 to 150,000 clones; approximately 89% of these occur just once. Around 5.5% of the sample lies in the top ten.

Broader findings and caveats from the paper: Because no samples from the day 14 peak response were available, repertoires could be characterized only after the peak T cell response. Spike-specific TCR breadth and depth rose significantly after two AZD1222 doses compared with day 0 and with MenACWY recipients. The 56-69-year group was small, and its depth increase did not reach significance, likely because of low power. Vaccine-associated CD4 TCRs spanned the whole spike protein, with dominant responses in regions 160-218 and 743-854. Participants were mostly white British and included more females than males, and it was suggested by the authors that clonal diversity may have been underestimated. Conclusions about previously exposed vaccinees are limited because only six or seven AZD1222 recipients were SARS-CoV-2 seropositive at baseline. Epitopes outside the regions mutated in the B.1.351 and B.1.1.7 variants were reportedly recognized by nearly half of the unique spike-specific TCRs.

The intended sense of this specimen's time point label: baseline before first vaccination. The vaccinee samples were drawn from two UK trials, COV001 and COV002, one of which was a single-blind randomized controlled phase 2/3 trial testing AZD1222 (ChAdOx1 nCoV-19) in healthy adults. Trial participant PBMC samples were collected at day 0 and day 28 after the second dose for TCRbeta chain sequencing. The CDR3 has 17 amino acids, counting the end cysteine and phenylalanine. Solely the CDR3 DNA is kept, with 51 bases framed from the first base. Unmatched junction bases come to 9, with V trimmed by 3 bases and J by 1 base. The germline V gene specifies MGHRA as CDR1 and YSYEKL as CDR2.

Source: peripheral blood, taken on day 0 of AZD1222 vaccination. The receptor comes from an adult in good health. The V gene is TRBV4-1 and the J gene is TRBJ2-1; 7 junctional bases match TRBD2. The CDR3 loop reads CASSHNERGFSYNEQFF. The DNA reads TGCGCCAGCAGCCATAATGAGCGGGGCTTTTCCTACAATGAGCAGTTCTTC.